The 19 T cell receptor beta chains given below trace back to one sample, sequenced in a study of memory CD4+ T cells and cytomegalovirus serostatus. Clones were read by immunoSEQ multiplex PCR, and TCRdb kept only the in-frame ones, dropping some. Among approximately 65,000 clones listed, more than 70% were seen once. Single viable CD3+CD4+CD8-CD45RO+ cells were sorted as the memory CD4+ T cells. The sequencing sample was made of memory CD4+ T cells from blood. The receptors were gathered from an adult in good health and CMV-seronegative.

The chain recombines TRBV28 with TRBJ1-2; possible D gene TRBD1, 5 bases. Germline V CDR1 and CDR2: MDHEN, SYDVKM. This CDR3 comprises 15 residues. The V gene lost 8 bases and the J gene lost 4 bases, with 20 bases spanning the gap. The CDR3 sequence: CASLPFQGLSYGYTF. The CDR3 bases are TGTGCCAGCCTGCCCTTCCAGGGCTTGAGCTATGGCTACACCTTC.

Written as DNA, the CDR3 is TGTGCCAGCAGTTCAATGACCCGATCTTACAATGAGCAGTTCTTC. This gives the protein CASSSMTRSYNEQFF. The chain uses TRBV28 and TRBJ2-1; unclear D gene. V was clipped by 4 bases and J by 4 bases, with 14 bases between them. Germline-derived CDR1 and CDR2 are MDHEN and SYDVKM. The CDR3 contains 15 residues.

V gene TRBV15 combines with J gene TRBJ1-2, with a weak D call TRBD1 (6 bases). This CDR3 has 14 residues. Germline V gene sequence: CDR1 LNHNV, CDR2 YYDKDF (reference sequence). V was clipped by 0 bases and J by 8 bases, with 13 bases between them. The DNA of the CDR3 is TGTGCCACCAGCAGAGATATGGGGGCTGGGGGCTACACCTTC. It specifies CATSRDMGAGGYTF.

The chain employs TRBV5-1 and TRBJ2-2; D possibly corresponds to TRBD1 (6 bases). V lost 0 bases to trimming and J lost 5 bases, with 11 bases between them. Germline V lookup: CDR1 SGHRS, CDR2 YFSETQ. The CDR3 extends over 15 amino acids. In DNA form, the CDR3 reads TGCGCCAGCAGCTTGGGGGCCCAGGGGACCGGGGAGCTGTTTTTT. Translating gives CASSLGAQGTGELFF.

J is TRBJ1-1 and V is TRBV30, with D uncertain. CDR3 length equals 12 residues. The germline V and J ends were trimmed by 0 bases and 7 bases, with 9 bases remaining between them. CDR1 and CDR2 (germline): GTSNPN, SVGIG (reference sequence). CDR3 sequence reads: CAWSVVGSEAFF. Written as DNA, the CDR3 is TGTGCCTGGAGTGTAGTCGGCAGTGAAGCTTTCTTT. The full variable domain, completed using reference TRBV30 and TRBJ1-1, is SQTIHQWPATLVQPVGSPLSLECTVEGTSNPNLYWYRQAAGRGLQLLFYSVGIGQISSEVPQNLSASRPQDRQFILSSKKLLLSDSGFYLCAWSVVGSEAFFGQGTRLTVV.

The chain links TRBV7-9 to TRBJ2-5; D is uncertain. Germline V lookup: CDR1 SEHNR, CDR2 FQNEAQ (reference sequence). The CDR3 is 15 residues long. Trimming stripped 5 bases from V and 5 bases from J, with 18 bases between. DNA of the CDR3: TGTGCCAGCAGCCCCCCATTTCGGTTTGGGGAGACCCAGTACTTC. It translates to CASSPPFRFGETQYF. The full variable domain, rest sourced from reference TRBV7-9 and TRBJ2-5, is DTGVSQNPRHKITKRGQNVTFRCDPISEHNRLYWYRQTLGQGPEFLTYFQNEAQLEKSRLLSDRFSAERPKGSFSTLEIQRTEQGDSAMYLCASSPPFRFGETQYFGPGTRLLVL.

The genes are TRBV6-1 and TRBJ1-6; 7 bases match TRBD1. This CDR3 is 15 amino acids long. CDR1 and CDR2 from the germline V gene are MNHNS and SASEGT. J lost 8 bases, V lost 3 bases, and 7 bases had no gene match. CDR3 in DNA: TGTGCCAGCAGTGAGGACAGGTTATCTTATTCACCCCTCCACTTT. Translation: CASSEDRLSYSPLHF.

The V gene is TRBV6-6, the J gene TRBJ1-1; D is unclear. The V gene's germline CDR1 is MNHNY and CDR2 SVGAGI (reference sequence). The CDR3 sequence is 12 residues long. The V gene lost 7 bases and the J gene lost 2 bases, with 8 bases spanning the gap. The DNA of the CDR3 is TGTGCCAGCACTCGGGGTAACACTGAAGCTTTCTTT. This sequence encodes CASTRGNTEAFF.

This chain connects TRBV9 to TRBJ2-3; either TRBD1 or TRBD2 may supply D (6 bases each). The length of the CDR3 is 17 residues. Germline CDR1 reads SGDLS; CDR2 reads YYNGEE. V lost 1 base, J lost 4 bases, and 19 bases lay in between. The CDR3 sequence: CASSVRGAGPGADTQYF. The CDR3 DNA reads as TGTGCCAGCAGCGTAAGGGGGGCCGGGCCTGGCGCAGATACGCAGTATTTT.

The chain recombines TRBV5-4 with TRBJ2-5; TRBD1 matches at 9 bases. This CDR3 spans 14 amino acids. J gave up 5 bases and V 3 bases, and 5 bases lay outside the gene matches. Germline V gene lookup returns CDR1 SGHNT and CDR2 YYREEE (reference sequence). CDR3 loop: CASSSQGAGETQYF. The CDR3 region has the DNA TGTGCCAGCAGCTCACAGGGGGCAGGGGAGACCCAGTACTTC.

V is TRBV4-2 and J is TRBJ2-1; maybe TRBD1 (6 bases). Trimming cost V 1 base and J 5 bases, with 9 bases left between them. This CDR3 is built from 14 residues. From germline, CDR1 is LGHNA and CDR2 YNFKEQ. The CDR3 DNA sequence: TGTGCCAGCAGCCAAGCGGGACACAACAATGAGCAGTTCTTC. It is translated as CASSQAGHNNEQFF.

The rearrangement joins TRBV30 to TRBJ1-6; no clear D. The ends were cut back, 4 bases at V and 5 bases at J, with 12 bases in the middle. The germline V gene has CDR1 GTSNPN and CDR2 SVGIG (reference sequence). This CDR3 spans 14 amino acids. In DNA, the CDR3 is TGTGCCTGGACGTACAGCGGAAATAATTCACCCCTCCACTTT. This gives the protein CAWTYSGNNSPLHF.

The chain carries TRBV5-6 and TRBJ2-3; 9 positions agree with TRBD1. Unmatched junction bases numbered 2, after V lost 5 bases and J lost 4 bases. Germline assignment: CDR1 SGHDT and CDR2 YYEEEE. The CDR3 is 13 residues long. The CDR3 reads CASRRQGADTQYF. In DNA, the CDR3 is TGTGCCAGCAGGCGACAGGGGGCAGATACGCAGTATTTT.

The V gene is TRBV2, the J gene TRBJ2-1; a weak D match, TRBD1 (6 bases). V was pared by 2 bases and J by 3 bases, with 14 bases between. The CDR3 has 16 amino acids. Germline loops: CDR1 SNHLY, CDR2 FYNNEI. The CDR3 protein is CASSENPDRNYNEQFF. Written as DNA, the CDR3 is TGTGCCAGCAGTGAAAATCCCGACAGGAACTACAATGAGCAGTTCTTC.

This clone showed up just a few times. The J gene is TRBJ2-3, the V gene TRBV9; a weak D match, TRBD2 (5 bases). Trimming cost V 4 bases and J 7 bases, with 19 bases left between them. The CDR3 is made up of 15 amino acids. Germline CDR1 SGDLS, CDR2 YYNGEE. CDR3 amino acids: CASSIGLDGSYTQYF. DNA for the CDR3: TGTGCCAGCAGCATCGGACTGGACGGATCTTATACGCAGTATTTT.

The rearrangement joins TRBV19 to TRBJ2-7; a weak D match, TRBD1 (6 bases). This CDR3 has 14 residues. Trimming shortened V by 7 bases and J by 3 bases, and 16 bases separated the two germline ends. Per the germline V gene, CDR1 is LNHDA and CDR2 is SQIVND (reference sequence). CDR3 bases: TGTGCCAGTACCCCAGGGGCTGCACGCTACGAGCAGTACTTC. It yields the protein CASTPGAARYEQYF. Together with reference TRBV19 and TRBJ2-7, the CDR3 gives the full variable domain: DGGITQSPKYLFRKEGQNVTLSCEQNLNHDAMYWYRQDPGQGLRLIYYSQIVNDFQKGDIAEGYSVSREKKESFPLTVTSAQKNPTAFYLCASTPGAARYEQYFGPGTRLTVT.

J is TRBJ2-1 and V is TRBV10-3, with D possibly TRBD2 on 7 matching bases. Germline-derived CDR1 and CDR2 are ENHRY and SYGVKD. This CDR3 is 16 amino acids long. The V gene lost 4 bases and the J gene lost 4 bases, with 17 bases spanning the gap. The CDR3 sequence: CAISGGGASYYNEQFF. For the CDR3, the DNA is TGTGCCATCAGTGGTGGGGGGGCCTCATATTACAATGAGCAGTTCTTC.

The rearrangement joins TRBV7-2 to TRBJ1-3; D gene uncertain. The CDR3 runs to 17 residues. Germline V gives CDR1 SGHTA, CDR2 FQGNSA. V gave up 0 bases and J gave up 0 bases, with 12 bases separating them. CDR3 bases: TGTGCCAGCAGCTTAGCGGGGAGGACCCACTCTGGAAACACCATATATTTT. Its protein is CASSLAGRTHSGNTIYF.

CDR3 coding DNA: TGTGCCAGCAGTGATCCGGGACAGGGGCGCACTGAAGCTTTCTTT. It encodes CASSDPGQGRTEAFF. This chain links TRBV7-3 with TRBJ1-1, with 10 bases aligning to TRBD1. V dropped 6 bases and J dropped 4; count of bases not matched to a gene: 8. Germline V gives CDR1 SGHTA, CDR2 FQGTGA. CDR3 length: 15 amino acids.